This TCR beta chain was recorded in a study of blood T cells in healthy people across ages. The CDR3 runs to 14 residues. Unmatched junction bases numbered 4, after V lost 5 bases and J lost 2 bases. CDR1 is MDHEN and CDR2 is SYDVKM in the germline V gene. Collection of roughly 9.6 milliliters of peripheral blood was performed for each donor. A J-beta primer mix and a sample-barcoded 5' primer were used in a second PCR of roughly 6 to 11 cycles. TCRdb analysed the 5' RACE reads with MiXCR anew, one entry per CDR3 protein. The data contain roughly 680,000 distinct CDR3 sequences, around 48% of them singletons. Findings and limits, study-wide: Across samples, TCR beta diversity tracked strongly with naive T cell percentage. Naive and antigen-experienced cells were not separated, limiting conclusive comparison.

This clonotype was detected a few times. Its target is not known. This clonotype was obtained from a woman in her fifties or sixties in good health. The specimen was blood. J is TRBJ2-3 and V is TRBV28; TRBD1 agrees at 7 bases. The CDR3 DNA follows: TGTGCCAGCAGTAAAACAGGGGACACAGATACGCAGTATTTT. It is translated as CASSKTGDTDTQYF. The full variable domain, completed using reference TRBV28 and TRBJ2-3, is DVKVTQSSRYLVKRTGEKVFLECVQDMDHENMFWYRQDPGLGLRLIYFSYDVKMKEKGDIPEGYSVSREKKERFSLILESASTNQTSMYLCASSKTGDTDTQYFGPGTRLTVL.